This T cell receptor beta chain derives from a study of T-cell reconstitution after alpha-beta-depleted transplantation in children. Researchers prepared the TCRbeta library using unique molecular identifiers, the study reports. MiXCR, applied by TCRdb to the PCR reads, yields one record per CDR3 protein. The repertoire includes about 480,000 distinct CDR3 sequences, roughly an eighth of them detected once, and about 5% sits in the top ten. There are many counts of this clonotype. Sequence at one end of the junction differs from germline and may be a read error. This CDR3 comprises 16 residues. The germline CDR1 and CDR2 sequences are SGHAT and FQDESV (reference sequence).

The TCR was taken from a human donor who donated a stem cell graft to a child with combined immunodeficiency. The sequencing here drew on PBMCs from the stem cell graft donor, taken from the stem cell graft. The chain employs TRBV11-1 and TRBJ2-7; 11 nucleotides agree with TRBD2. The CDR3 spells CASSLAGGRLSYEQYF. The CDR3 nucleotides are TGTGCCAGCAGCCTAGCGGGAGGAAGATTATCCTACGAGCAGTACTTC. Combining the CDR3 with reference TRBV11-1 and TRBJ2-7 gives the whole variable domain EAEVAQSPRYKITEKSQAVAFWCDPISGHATLYWYRQILGQGPELLVQFQDESVVDDSQLPKDRFSAERLKGVDSTLKIQPAELGDSAMYLCASSLAGGRLSYEQYFGPGTRLTVT.